This TCR beta chain was sequenced during a study of human T cells and chemical hapten exposure. Study-level results: With alopecia, donors may have immune responses unlike healthy people's. No change in TCRs above 1 in 1000 frequency was produced by DPC sensitization. Expanded TCRs produced significantly more large CDR3 similarity clusters than controls did.

This clonotype came up many times. The antigen remains undetermined. Germline CDR1 reads SGHVS; CDR2 reads FQNEAQ. This CDR3 spans 15 amino acids. Trimming shortened V by 2 bases and J by 2 bases, and 10 bases separated the two germline ends. TCRdb ran MiXCR on the RACE reads and lists one entry per CDR3 protein. The sample records about 120,000 distinct CDR3 sequences, approximately 13% being singletons. As for time point: pre-sensitization, week 0. The treatment was: therapeutic diphenylcyclopropenone sensitization with weekly scalp DPC. The chain uses TRBV7-8 and TRBJ2-4; no reliable D call. The source of this sequence is a woman younger than 30 with alopecia areata. Some clones in this sample may be carry-over from other donors' samples. The sequencing used whole blood, collected in connection with sensitization to the hapten diphenylcyclopropenone (DPC). The CDR3 is CASSLYVDTKNIQYF. Written as DNA, the CDR3 is TGTGCCAGCAGCTTATATGTGGATACCAAAAACATTCAGTACTTC.